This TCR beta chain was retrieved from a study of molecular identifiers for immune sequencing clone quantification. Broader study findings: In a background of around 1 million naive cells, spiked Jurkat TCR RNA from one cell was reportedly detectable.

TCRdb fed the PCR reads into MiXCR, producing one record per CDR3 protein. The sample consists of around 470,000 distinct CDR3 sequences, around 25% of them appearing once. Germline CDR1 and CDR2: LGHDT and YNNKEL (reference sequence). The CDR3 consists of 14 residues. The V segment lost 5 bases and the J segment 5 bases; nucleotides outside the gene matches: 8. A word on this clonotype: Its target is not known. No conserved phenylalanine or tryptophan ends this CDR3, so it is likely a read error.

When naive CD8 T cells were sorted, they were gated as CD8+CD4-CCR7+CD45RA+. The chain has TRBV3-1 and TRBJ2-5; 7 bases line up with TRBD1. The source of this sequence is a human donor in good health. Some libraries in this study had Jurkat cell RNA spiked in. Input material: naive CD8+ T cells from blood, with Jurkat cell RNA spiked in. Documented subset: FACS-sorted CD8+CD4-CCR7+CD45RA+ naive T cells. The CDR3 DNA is TGTGCCAGCAGCTTAACAGGGGCTGGGGAGACCCAGTACTGC. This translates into CASSLTGAGETQYC.